The text below deals with one TCR beta chain. Germline-derived CDR1 and CDR2 are LGHDT and YNNKEL (reference sequence). Trimming removed 1 base at V and 0 bases at J, with 6 bases between. CDR3 length equals 14 residues. TCRdb keeps only in-frame clones here, not all; method: immunoSEQ multiplex PCR. Of approximately 300,000 clones detected, 65% to 90% appear once; the ten largest clones hold about 10%. Study members were between about 18 and 95 years old and lived in 20 to 30 US regions. In Cohort 3, a recovered donor had either two negative PCRs, clearance, or symptom resolution. These data are taken from a study of blood T cell repertoires in COVID-19. Study as a whole: From T cells, B-cell-depleted T cells, or PBMCs came the material, which was cDNA or gDNA.

The chain uses TRBV3-1 (or the pseudogene TRBV3-2) and TRBJ1-2; D is perhaps TRBD1 (6 bases). Sequencing used PBMCs or T cells enriched from blood (not recorded which). This receptor was taken from a woman younger than 30 who had recovered from COVID-19. The CDR3 sequence is CASSQGTANYGYTF. In DNA, the CDR3 is TGTGCCAGCAGCCAAGGGACAGCTAACTATGGCTACACCTTC.